This entry lists 7 T cell receptor beta chains sequenced from one sample in a study of blood T cell repertoires in COVID-19. Only in-frame clones appear in the TCRdb table, and some are missing; sequencing was by immunoSEQ multiplex PCR. Here the sample spans 250,000 to 300,000 clones, roughly 85% being singletons. Input material: peripheral blood. These receptors all stem from a woman aged 18-30 years with acute or convalescent COVID-19.

The V gene is TRBV9, the J gene TRBJ1-2, with TRBD1 as a possible D gene (6 bases). The CDR3 is made up of 15 amino acids. V was cut by 3 bases and J by 4 bases, with 16 bases left in between. Germline loops: CDR1 SGDLS, CDR2 YYNGEE. In DNA form, the CDR3 reads TGTGCCAGCAGCGCCGCCCGGCAGGGGTTCTATGGCTACACCTTC. This translates into CASSAARQGFYGYTF.

The V gene is TRBV7-2, the J gene TRBJ1-2; 7 bases align to TRBD1. The CDR3 runs to 15 residues. V shed 5 bases and J 5 bases; nucleotides not matched to a gene: 11. Germline loops: CDR1 SGHTA, CDR2 FQGNSA. CDR3 DNA sequence: TGTGCCAGCAGCCCGGAGGGGACAGCCTTTTATGGCTACACCTTC. Its protein product is CASSPEGTAFYGYTF.

This sequence joins TRBV7-8 and TRBJ1-5, with D maybe TRBD1 (6 bases). Germline V gene lookup returns CDR1 SGHVS and CDR2 FQNEAQ. The CDR3 covers 15 residues. Deletions cut 1 base from V and 7 bases from J, with 14 bases between. CDR3 protein: CASSLGLGAGQPQHF. The CDR3 nucleotides read TGTGCCAGCAGCTTAGGACTGGGGGCAGGGCAGCCCCAGCATTTT. The entire variable domain, with the rest obtained from reference TRBV7-8 and TRBJ1-5, is as follows: GAGVSQSPRYKVAKRGQDVALRCDPISGHVSLFWYQQALGQGPEFLTYFQNEAQLDKSGLPSDRFFAERPEGSVSTLKIQRTQQEDSAVYLCASSLGLGAGQPQHFGDGTRLSIL.

The rearrangement links TRBV6-1 to TRBJ1-5; 7 bases are a match to TRBD1. The V segment lost 4 bases and the J segment 0 bases; nucleotides outside the gene matches: 12. The CDR3 has 18 residues. Germline CDR1 reads MNHNS; CDR2 reads SASEGT. As DNA, the CDR3 is TGTGCCAGCAGTGGCACCGGGACAGTGACCTATAGCAATCAGCCCCAGCATTTT. Encoded protein: CASSGTGTVTYSNQPQHF.

V gene TRBV6-2 or TRBV6-3 combines with J gene TRBJ2-5, with 8 bases lining up with TRBD2. The CDR3 has 16 residues. From germline, CDR1 is MNHEY and CDR2 SVGEGT. J lost 2 bases, V lost 5 bases, and 10 bases had no gene match. The CDR3 reads CASSRHTGGSQETQYF. In DNA form, the CDR3 reads TGTGCCAGCAGTCGCCATACGGGAGGGAGTCAAGAGACCCAGTACTTC.

This clone was picked up many times. This chain joins TRBV25-1 and TRBJ1-2, with 10 bases that match TRBD1. The CDR3 is 16 residues long. Germline V gene lookup returns CDR1 MGHDK and CDR2 SYGVNS. The junction had 7 bases not matched to a gene; V was cut back by 6 bases and J by 0 bases. The CDR3 sequence: CASSPGQGIANYGYTF. CDR3 in DNA: TGTGCCAGCAGCCCGGGACAGGGGATAGCTAACTATGGCTACACCTTC.

The chain is built from TRBV19 and TRBJ2-1; TRBD2 matches 8 bases. The CDR3 loop spans 14 amino acids. Germline CDR1 is LNHDA and CDR2 is SQIVND (reference sequence). Trimming at V came to 8 bases and at J to 9 bases, leaving 12 bases not matched to a gene. The CDR3 here is CASGGSGSGTEQFF. The CDR3 DNA sequence: TGTGCCAGTGGCGGGAGCGGGAGTGGGACTGAGCAGTTCTTC. The complete variable domain, with remaining parts taken from reference TRBV19 and TRBJ2-1, reads DGGITQSPKYLFRKEGQNVTLSCEQNLNHDAMYWYRQDPGQGLRLIYYSQIVNDFQKGDIAEGYSVSREKKESFPLTVTSAQKNPTAFYLCASGGSGSGTEQFFGPGTRLTVL.